These T cell receptor beta chains were read from a single sample in a study of cytomegalovirus exposure and HLA in healthy donors. Repertoires were generated with immunoSEQ multiplex PCR, while TCRdb's copy carries only in-frame clones and drops some. Seen here are roughly 200,000 clones, approximately 80% observed once, and the top ten hold about 3%. Specimen: PBMCs. The receptors stem from a man aged 30-40 years in good health and CMV-seronegative. Both conserved end residues are part of each CDR3. D genes are given only for firm matches. Clone size is not always given. Where it is, it says once, few, many or a class for expanded clones.

CDR3nt: TGTGCCAGCAGAGGACCTGGAGAGGGTCAGCCCCAGCATTTT
CDR3aa: CASRGPGEGQPQHF
len: 14
abundance: few
v_gene: TRBV28
d_gene: .
j_gene: TRBJ1-5

CDR3nt: TGCAGCGTCGGACTGATCATGAACACTGAAGCTTTCTTT
CDR3aa: CSVGLIMNTEAFF
len: 13
abundance: .
v_gene: TRBV29-1
d_gene: .
j_gene: TRBJ1-1

CDR3nt: .
CDR3aa: CASSFGSGGTDTQYF
len: 15
abundance: .
v_gene: TRBV7-7
d_gene: .
j_gene: TRBJ2-3

CDR3nt: TGTGCCAGTACCCAGAGGCAGGGAAGAGAGCAGTTCTTC
CDR3aa: CASTQRQGREQFF
len: 13
abundance: .
v_gene: TRBV19
d_gene: .
j_gene: TRBJ2-1

CDR3nt: TGTGCCAGCAGTGTTGGACGGACATCACACACTGAAGCTTTCTTT
CDR3aa: CASSVGRTSHTEAFF
len: 15
abundance: .
v_gene: TRBV6-4
d_gene: .
j_gene: TRBJ1-1

CDR3nt: TGTGCCAGCAGGCCAGGGATTGGTGGAAACACCATATATTTT
CDR3aa: CASRPGIGGNTIYF
len: 14
abundance: .
v_gene: TRBV6-5
d_gene: .
j_gene: TRBJ1-3

CDR3nt: TGTGCCAGCTCACCCCCCTCGACAGGGGTCACACGGGGCTACACCTTC
CDR3aa: CASSPPSTGVTRGYTF
len: 16
abundance: .
v_gene: TRBV18
d_gene: TRBD1
j_gene: TRBJ1-2

CDR3nt: TGTGCCAGCAGCTTTCGGGCGTTAGGGGGAAACAATGAGCAGTTCTTC
CDR3aa: CASSFRALGGNNEQFF
len: 16
abundance: once
v_gene: TRBV7-2
d_gene: .
j_gene: TRBJ2-1

CDR3nt: TGTGCCAGCAGCGTCGGGACTAGCGGACTGACCCAGTACTTC
CDR3aa: CASSVGTSGLTQYF
len: 14
abundance: .
v_gene: TRBV5-6
d_gene: TRBD2
j_gene: TRBJ2-5

CDR3nt: TGTGCCAGCTCACGGGGACAGGACACTGAAGCTTTCTTT
CDR3aa: CASSRGQDTEAFF
len: 13
abundance: .
v_gene: TRBV18
d_gene: TRBD1
j_gene: TRBJ1-1

CDR3nt: TGTGCCAGCAGCGTAGGGGAGACTAGCTACAATGAGCAGTTCTTC
CDR3aa: CASSVGETSYNEQFF
len: 15
abundance: once
v_gene: TRBV9
d_gene: .
j_gene: TRBJ2-1

CDR3nt: TGCGCCAGCAGCCGACAGACAGGGGTGGAGACCCAGTACTTC
CDR3aa: CASSRQTGVETQYF
len: 14
abundance: .
v_gene: TRBV4-3
d_gene: TRBD1
j_gene: TRBJ2-5

CDR3nt: TGTGCCAGCAGTATCGATCGGAGACCGAATCAGCCCCAGCATTTT
CDR3aa: CASSIDRRPNQPQHF
len: 15
abundance: .
v_gene: TRBV6-5
d_gene: .
j_gene: TRBJ1-5

CDR3nt: TGTGCCAGCAGCCAAGAAGGGCAGGGTGGCAACGAGCAGTACTTC
CDR3aa: CASSQEGQGGNEQYF
len: 15
abundance: .
v_gene: TRBV4-2
d_gene: .
j_gene: TRBJ2-7

CDR3nt: TGTGCCAGCAGCGCGGGACAGGGGGCGCCCGGGGCCAACGTCCTGACTTTC
CDR3aa: CASSAGQGAPGANVLTF
len: 17
abundance: .
v_gene: TRBV7-3
d_gene: TRBD1
j_gene: TRBJ2-6

CDR3nt: TGTGCCAGCCGCCATGTTGGTCGTAGTGGCTTC
CDR3aa: CASRHVGRSGF
len: 11
abundance: once
v_gene: TRBV28
d_gene: .
j_gene: TRBJ2-7

CDR3nt: TGCGCCAGCAGCCAAGGCGGGACAACTAATGAAAAACTGTTTTTT
CDR3aa: CASSQGGTTNEKLFF
len: 15
abundance: .
v_gene: TRBV4-1
d_gene: .
j_gene: TRBJ1-4

CDR3nt: TGTGCCAGCAGTCCGGGAGGAGTTTTTCAAGAGACCCAGTACTTC
CDR3aa: CASSPGGVFQETQYF
len: 15
abundance: .
v_gene: TRBV28
d_gene: TRBD2
j_gene: TRBJ2-5

CDR3nt: TGTGCCAGTGGACAGGGCTACGAGCAGTACTTC
CDR3aa: CASGQGYEQYF
len: 11
abundance: few
v_gene: TRBV19
d_gene: TRBD1
j_gene: TRBJ2-7

CDR3nt: TGCGCCAGCAGCCAAGCGGTTGGCGGGCTAGCGGGGGGGCGGGAGCAGTACTTC
CDR3aa: CASSQAVGGLAGGREQYF
len: 18
abundance: .
v_gene: TRBV4-1
d_gene: TRBD2
j_gene: TRBJ2-7

CDR3nt: TGTGCCAGTAGTATACAGACCAGGGCGGGGCACCCCGGGGAGCTGTTTTTT
CDR3aa: CASSIQTRAGHPGELFF
len: 17
abundance: .
v_gene: TRBV19
d_gene: .
j_gene: TRBJ2-2

CDR3nt: TGTGCCAGCAGTGTTACAGGCTCGGACACTGAAGCTTTCTTT
CDR3aa: CASSVTGSDTEAFF
len: 14
abundance: .
v_gene: TRBV6-1
d_gene: .
j_gene: TRBJ1-1

CDR3nt: TGTGCCACCAGCAGACCAAGCGGGGGGCTGGAGACCCAGTACTTC
CDR3aa: CATSRPSGGLETQYF
len: 15
abundance: once
v_gene: TRBV15
d_gene: TRBD2
j_gene: TRBJ2-5

CDR3nt: TGTGCCAGCAGCTTGCGCAGCGGGGGGCCAGAAGCGCTTTTC
CDR3aa: CASSLRSGGPEALF
len: 14
abundance: .
v_gene: TRBV5-4
d_gene: TRBD2
j_gene: TRBJ2-7

CDR3nt: TGTGCCAGCAGCCAATCCCAGGGTTTGGATGAGCAGTTCTTC
CDR3aa: CASSQSQGLDEQFF
len: 14
abundance: once
v_gene: TRBV4-2
d_gene: .
j_gene: TRBJ2-1

CDR3nt: TGCGCCAGCAGCTCTATCGGGGTCTATGGCTACACCTTC
CDR3aa: CASSSIGVYGYTF
len: 13
abundance: .
v_gene: TRBV7-9
d_gene: .
j_gene: TRBJ1-2

CDR3nt: TGCGCCAGCAGCGACAGGGGAACTGGAAACACCATATATTTT
CDR3aa: CASSDRGTGNTIYF
len: 14
abundance: .
v_gene: TRBV5-1
d_gene: TRBD1
j_gene: TRBJ1-3

CDR3nt: TGTGCCAGTAACCCAGGGACAGGCTATAGCAATCAGCCCCAGCATTTT
CDR3aa: CASNPGTGYSNQPQHF
len: 16
abundance: .
v_gene: TRBV19
d_gene: TRBD1
j_gene: TRBJ1-5

CDR3nt: TGTGCCAGCAGTTTCGGGACTAGCGGCGGGGAGCTGTTTTTT
CDR3aa: CASSFGTSGGELFF
len: 14
abundance: once
v_gene: TRBV27
d_gene: TRBD2
j_gene: TRBJ2-2

CDR3nt: TGCGCCAGCAGCCAAGGACAGGGTGCCTACGAGCAGTACTTC
CDR3aa: CASSQGQGAYEQYF
len: 14
abundance: few
v_gene: TRBV4-1
d_gene: TRBD1
j_gene: TRBJ2-7

CDR3nt: TGTGCCAGCAGCTTAGGACTAGCGGGGGGGCTCGGTACGCAGTATTTT
CDR3aa: CASSLGLAGGLGTQYF
len: 16
abundance: .
v_gene: TRBV7-2
d_gene: TRBD2
j_gene: TRBJ2-3

CDR3nt: TGCGCCAGCAGCTTGGCCGGTTCCGGCGGGGGGGCCTTAAGAGTTCAGTACTTC
CDR3aa: CASSLAGSGGGALRVQYF
len: 18
abundance: .
v_gene: TRBV5-1
d_gene: TRBD2
j_gene: TRBJ2-4

CDR3nt: TGTGCCAGCAGCTACCTAGGATTTAACACTGAAGCTTTCTTT
CDR3aa: CASSYLGFNTEAFF
len: 14
abundance: .
v_gene: TRBV6-1
d_gene: .
j_gene: TRBJ1-1

CDR3nt: TGTGCCAGCAGTCGGACAGGGTTAGGATCCTACGAGCAGTACTTC
CDR3aa: CASSRTGLGSYEQYF
len: 15
abundance: .
v_gene: TRBV6-1
d_gene: TRBD1
j_gene: TRBJ2-7

CDR3nt: TGTGCCAGCAGCGCGAAAAGGGGTAGTGGCACTGAAGCTTTCTTT
CDR3aa: CASSAKRGSGTEAFF
len: 15
abundance: .
v_gene: TRBV7-2
d_gene: .
j_gene: TRBJ1-1

CDR3nt: TGTGCCAGCAGTTACGAGGGGGCCTACGGCTACACCTTC
CDR3aa: CASSYEGAYGYTF
len: 13
abundance: .
v_gene: TRBV6-5
d_gene: TRBD1
j_gene: TRBJ1-2

CDR3nt: TGCGCCAGCAGCTTGGCCGAGGACAGGGGTCTAACCTACGAGCAGTACTTC
CDR3aa: CASSLAEDRGLTYEQYF
len: 17
abundance: .
v_gene: TRBV5-1
d_gene: TRBD1
j_gene: TRBJ2-7

CDR3nt: TGTGCCAGCAGTTCCCCTGACGAGCAGTACTTC
CDR3aa: CASSSPDEQYF
len: 11
abundance: few
v_gene: TRBV28
d_gene: .
j_gene: TRBJ2-7

CDR3nt: TGCGCCAGCAGCCCGCAGACAGGGGGCACCTACGAGCAGTACTTC
CDR3aa: CASSPQTGGTYEQYF
len: 15
abundance: .
v_gene: TRBV5-1
d_gene: TRBD1
j_gene: TRBJ2-7

CDR3nt: TGTGCCAGCAGTGAGGTCTGGGGCGCTGGAAACACCATATATTTT
CDR3aa: CASSEVWGAGNTIYF
len: 15
abundance: .
v_gene: TRBV6-1
d_gene: .
j_gene: TRBJ1-3

CDR3nt: TGTGCCACCAGCAGATCCCGGGACAGGGCAACAGGTCCCGGGTACGAGCAGTACTTC
CDR3aa: CATSRSRDRATGPGYEQYF
len: 19
abundance: .
v_gene: TRBV15
d_gene: TRBD1
j_gene: TRBJ2-7